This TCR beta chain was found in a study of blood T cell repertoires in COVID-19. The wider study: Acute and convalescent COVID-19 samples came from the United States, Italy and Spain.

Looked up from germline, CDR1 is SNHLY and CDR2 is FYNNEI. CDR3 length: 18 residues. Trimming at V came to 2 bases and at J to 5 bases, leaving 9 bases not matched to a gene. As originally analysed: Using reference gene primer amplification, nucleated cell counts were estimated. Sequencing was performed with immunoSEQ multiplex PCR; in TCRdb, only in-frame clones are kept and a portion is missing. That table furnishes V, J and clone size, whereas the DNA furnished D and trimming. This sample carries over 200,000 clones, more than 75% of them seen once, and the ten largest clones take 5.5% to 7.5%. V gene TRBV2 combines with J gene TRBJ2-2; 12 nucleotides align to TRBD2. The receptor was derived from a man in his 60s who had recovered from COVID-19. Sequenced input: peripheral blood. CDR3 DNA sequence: TGTGCCAGCAGTGAAACGCCTAGCGGGAGGGCGGGGACCGGGGAGCTGTTTTTT. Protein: CASSETPSGRAGTGELFF. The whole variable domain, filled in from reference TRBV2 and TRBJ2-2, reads EPEVTQTPSHQVTQMGQEVILRCVPISNHLYFYWYRQILGQKVEFLVSFYNNEISEKSEIFDDQFSVERPDGSNFTLKIRSTKLEDSAMYFCASSETPSGRAGTGELFFGEGSRLTVL.